This T cell receptor (beta chain) was identified in a study of T cells in women clearing cervical HPV infection. Germline CDR1 is SGHTA and CDR2 is FQGNSA. The CDR3 extends over 15 amino acids. V was cut by 1 base and J by 3 bases, with 10 bases left in between. Only in-frame clones appear in the TCRdb table, and some are missing; sequencing was by immunoSEQ multiplex PCR. Here the sample table reports 31,000 or so clones. Broader study findings: Effector/memory and HPV-specific T cells were not isolated, and association timing is unknown.

Comments on this clone: Its matching antigen is unknown. The read comes to an end 3 residues before the CDR3 does, leaving the germline J gene to fill in the end. The sample carries other DNA sequences with the same CDR3.

The TCR originated in a woman between 18 and 70 years old with a cervical HPV16 infection that either progressed to CIN3+ or cleared (not recorded which). The sequencing sample was made of blood buffy coat. The rearrangement links TRBV7-2 to TRBJ1-3, with D possibly matching TRBD1 (5 bases). Incomplete CDR3 DNA: TGTGCCAGCAGCTTAGGCCGGGGGGGTGGAAACACC. This sequence encodes CASSLGRGGGNT. The whole CDR3 region reads CASSLGRGGGNTIYF.